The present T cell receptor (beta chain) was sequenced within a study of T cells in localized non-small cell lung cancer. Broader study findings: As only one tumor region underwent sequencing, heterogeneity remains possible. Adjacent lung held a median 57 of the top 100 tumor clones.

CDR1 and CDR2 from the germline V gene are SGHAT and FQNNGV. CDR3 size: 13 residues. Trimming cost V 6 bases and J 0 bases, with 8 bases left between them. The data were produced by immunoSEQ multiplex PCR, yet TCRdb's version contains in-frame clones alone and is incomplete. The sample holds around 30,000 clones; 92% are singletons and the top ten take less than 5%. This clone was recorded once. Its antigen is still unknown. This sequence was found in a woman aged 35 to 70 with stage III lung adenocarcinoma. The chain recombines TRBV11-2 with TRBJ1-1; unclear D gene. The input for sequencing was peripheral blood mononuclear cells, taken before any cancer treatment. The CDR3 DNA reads TGTGCCAGCAGGGTGACAATGAACACTGAAGCTTTCTTT. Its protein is CASRVTMNTEAFF.